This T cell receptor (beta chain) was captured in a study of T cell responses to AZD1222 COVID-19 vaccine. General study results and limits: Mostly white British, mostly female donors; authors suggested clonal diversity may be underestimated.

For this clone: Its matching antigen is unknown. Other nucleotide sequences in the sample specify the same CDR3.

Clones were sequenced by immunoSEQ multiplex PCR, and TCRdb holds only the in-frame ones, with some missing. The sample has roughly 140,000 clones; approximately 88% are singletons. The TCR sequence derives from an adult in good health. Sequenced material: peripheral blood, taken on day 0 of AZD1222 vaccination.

CDR3 nucleotides: TGTGCCAGGGACCTTCCTCAGCATTTT. Translating it yields CARDLPQHF. The chain combines TRBV11-2 with TRBJ1-5; D call uncertain. Germline CDR1 and CDR2: SGHAT and FQNNGV. The CDR3 consists of 9 residues. V dropped 9 bases and J dropped 13 bases, with 10 bases sitting between them.